This TCR beta chain was documented in a study of cytomegalovirus exposure and HLA in healthy donors. Study-level results: Cytomegalovirus status was reportedly diagnosed by the classifier with high sensitivity and specificity. An analysis was carried out later, and it reportedly showed fewer N-insertions in an Asian-associated ancestry cluster than the approximately 670-donor mean.

PCR employed 60 Vbeta and 13 Jbeta primers. Repertoires were generated with immunoSEQ multiplex PCR, while TCRdb's copy carries only in-frame clones and drops some. In the table there are 150,000 to 200,000 clones, approximately 70% of which are singletons. This clone occurred a few times. Its antigen is still unknown. Germline CDR1 and CDR2: LGHNA and YNFKEQ. The V gene end was trimmed by 4 bases and the J gene end by 2 bases; junction bases not matched to a gene: 5. The CDR3 is 15 residues long. This TCR was sampled from a man aged 35 to 55 in good health and CMV-seropositive. Sequencing was performed on PBMCs. The chain carries TRBV4-2 and TRBJ2-3; TRBD2 agrees at 8 bases. CDR3 DNA sequence: TGTGCCAGCAGCCGAGGCGGGGGGACCACAGATACGCAGTATTTT. It specifies CASSRGGGTTDTQYF.